The rows below give T cell receptor beta chains drawn from one sample of a study of shared clonotypes between healthy human individuals. Produced via immunoSEQ multiplex PCR; TCRdb's table is partial and in-frame only. The profile covers 2 million to 3 million clones, with 93% appearing a single time and around 0.37% taken by the ten largest. Sequenced: naive CD4+ T cells from PBMCs. The receptors originated from a young man in good health. Some clones in this sample may be carry-over from other donors' samples. Each CDR3 is given with its conserved first and last residue. The D gene is left open where the match is weak. For some rows the clone size is stated as once, few or many, or as a class when expanded; others skip it.

>12|.|TRBJ1-4|TRBV15|.
TGTGCCACCAGCAGAGGCGGGGAAAAACTGTTTTTT
CATSRGGEKLFF
>15|.|TRBJ1-2|TRBV6-1|.
TGTGCCAGTCACGCCCAGGACCGCTTTTACTATGGCTACACCTTC
CASHAQDRFYYGYTF
>15|TRBD1|TRBJ1-3|TRBV9|.
TGTGCCAGCAGCGTAGGAGGGGGCGCCTGGGACACCATATATTTT
CASSVGGGAWDTIYF
>13|.|TRBJ1-1|TRBV15|once
TGTGCCACCAGCACCCCCCTCCGGAGTGAAGCTTTCTTT
CATSTPLRSEAFF
>13|.|TRBJ1-2|TRBV5-1|.
TGCGCCAGCAGCTTGAGTACAGCCTATGGCTACACCTTC
CASSLSTAYGYTF
>15|TRBD2|TRBJ2-7|TRBV5-1|.
TGCGCCAGCAGCTCTCTAGCGGGAGGGCCCTCCGAGCAGTACTTC
CASSSLAGGPSEQYF
>15|TRBD1|TRBJ1-4|TRBV28|.
TGTGCCAGCAGTACACAGGGGCCAACTAATGAAAAACTGTTTTTT
CASSTQGPTNEKLFF
>16|TRBD2|TRBJ2-3|TRBV11-2|.
TGTGCCAGCAGCTTAGGCCGACTAGCGGGGACAGATACGCAGTATTTT
CASSLGRLAGTDTQYF
>15|.|TRBJ1-2|TRBV5-1|.
TGCGCCAGCAGCCTGGGGACCGCCCGACTCTATGGCTACACCTTC
CASSLGTARLYGYTF
>12|.|TRBJ2-5|TRBV5-1|.
TGCGCCAGCAGCTTGCTCGAGCAGACCCAGTACTTC
CASSLLEQTQYF
>17|TRBD1|TRBJ1-1|TRBV12-5|.
TGTGCTAGTGGTTTGGCGGCCGGGACAGGGAAGAACACTGAAGCTTTCTTT
CASGLAAGTGKNTEAFF
>17|TRBD1|TRBJ1-2|TRBV28|.
TGTGCCAGCAGTTTATTAGGTGACAGGGGTGGGTTGAATGGCTACACCTTC
CASSLLGDRGGLNGYTF
>11|.|TRBJ1-1|TRBV30|.
TGTGCCTGGAGTGGGGAGGATGAAGCTTTCTTT
CAWSGEDEAFF
>16|TRBD1|TRBJ1-5|TRBV7-8|once
TGTGCCAGCAGCTTAGCGGGGACAGGGGGTTCTCAGCCCCAGCATTTT
CASSLAGTGGSQPQHF
>16|TRBD2|TRBJ2-3|TRBV5-1|.
TGCGCCAGCAGCATTAGGACTAGCGGGAGGGCAGATACGCAGTATTTT
CASSIRTSGRADTQYF
>15|TRBD2|TRBJ2-1|TRBV11-2|many
TGTGCCAGCAGCGTAGGGACTAGCGGAAACAATGAGCAGTTCTTC
CASSVGTSGNNEQFF
>14|TRBD1|TRBJ2-4|TRBV5-6|.
TGTGCCAGCAGCTCAAGGACAGGGCCAAACATTCAGTACTTC
CASSSRTGPNIQYF
>14|TRBD2|TRBJ2-3|TRBV10-1|.
TGCGCCAGCAGCCAGCGGGACGGCACAGATACGCAGTATTTT
CASSQRDGTDTQYF
>14|.|TRBJ1-1|TRBV6-5|.
TGTGCCAGCAGCTTATACAACTTGAACACTGAAGCTTTCTTT
CASSLYNLNTEAFF
>14|.|TRBJ1-1|TRBV7-9|.
TGTGCCAGCAGCTGGGAGGCCTCGAACACTGAAGCTTTCTTT
CASSWEASNTEAFF
>15|.|TRBJ2-6|TRBV6-5|.
TGTGCCAGCAGCCCAGAGTTAGCTGGGGCCAACGTCCTGACTTTC
CASSPELAGANVLTF
>15|TRBD2|TRBJ2-3|TRBV28|.
TGTGCCAGCAGCTCTAGCGGGAGGGCCGTCGATACGCAGTATTTT
CASSSSGRAVDTQYF
>15|TRBD1|TRBJ1-4|TRBV28|.
TGTGCCAGCAGCATCTCCGGACAGGTACGCAGAAAACTGTTTTTT
CASSISGQVRRKLFF
>16|.|TRBJ1-5|TRBV10-3|.
TGTGCCATCAGTGAGTCGGGTCGCCGGAATTTTTCTTCTCAGCATTTT
CAISESGRRNFSSQHF
>14|TRBD1|TRBJ2-7|TRBV2|.
TGTGCCAGCAAAAAGACAGGGTCAACCTACGAGCAGTACTTC
CASKKTGSTYEQYF
>16|TRBD1|TRBJ1-5|TRBV7-9|.
TGTGCCAGCAGCCCTGGACAGGGCCTTACCAATCAGCCCCAGCATTTT
CASSPGQGLTNQPQHF
>12|.|TRBJ1-2|TRBV28|.
TGTGCCAGTAGATCGACCTCCTGGGGCTACACCTTC
CASRSTSWGYTF
>13|TRBD1|TRBJ2-7|TRBV7-9|.
TGTGCCAGCAGCAACCGGGACAGCTACGAGCAGTACTTC
CASSNRDSYEQYF
>18|TRBD1|TRBJ1-1|TRBV28|.
TGTGCCAGCAGTGGGGACAGGGGGAACCTTGGGGGGAACACTGAAGCTTTCTTT
CASSGDRGNLGGNTEAFF
>16|.|TRBJ1-1|TRBV19|.
TGTGCCAGTAGTATAAAGTCGCGGCAGGCTCTTAGTGAAGCTTTCTTT
CASSIKSRQALSEAFF
>16|.|TRBJ2-1|TRBV10-3|.
TGTGCCATCAGTGCCCCCGCGGGCCGAGTTGTGAATGAGCAGTTCTTC
CAISAPAGRVVNEQFF
>13|TRBD1|TRBJ1-2|TRBV13|.
TGTGCCAGCAGCCGGACAGGGAGGGATGGCTACACCTTC
CASSRTGRDGYTF
>14|TRBD1|TRBJ2-1|TRBV7-8|.
TGTGCCAGCAGCTTACGCCAGGGGGCAAATGAGCAGTTCTTC
CASSLRQGANEQFF
>14|.|TRBJ2-3|TRBV4-2|.
TGTGCCAGCAGCCGGGGGGTCTACACAGATACGCAGTATTTT
CASSRGVYTDTQYF
>14|.|TRBJ2-1|TRBV11-2|.
TGTGCCAGCCGCCCCACCAAAGATCACAATGAGCAGTTCTTC
CASRPTKDHNEQFF
>14|.|TRBJ1-1|TRBV9|.
TGTGCCAGCAGCCCCCGCCGGGACACCTATGAAGCTTTCTTT
CASSPRRDTYEAFF
>14|.|TRBJ2-3|TRBV5-1|.
TGCGCCAGCAGCTTGGACAGCCACACAGATACGCAGTATTTT
CASSLDSHTDTQYF
>15|TRBD1|TRBJ2-5|TRBV25-1|.
TGTGCCAGCAGTGAATCCGGACAGGGGAAAGAGACCCAGTACTTC
CASSESGQGKETQYF
>14|.|TRBJ1-5|TRBV6-5|.
TGTGCCAGCAGTTCCGACCCAAGGTATCAGCCCCAGCATTTT
CASSSDPRYQPQHF
>16|.|TRBJ2-3|TRBV28|.
TGTGCCAGCAGTTCCCACATTATTACGAGCACAGATACGCAGTATTTT
CASSSHIITSTDTQYF
>14|.|TRBJ2-7|TRBV28|.
TGTGCCAGCAGTGCTCAAGTGGCAGACTACGAGCAGTACTTC
CASSAQVADYEQYF
>14|TRBD2|TRBJ2-1|TRBV6-1|.
TGTGCCGGCCGAGTAGCGGGAGTCCACAATGAGCAGTTCTTC
CAGRVAGVHNEQFF
>17|.|TRBJ1-3|TRBV11-1|.
TGTGCCAGCAGCTCCAACCCGGGGCGCATCTCTGGAAACACCATATATTTT
CASSSNPGRISGNTIYF
>17|TRBD1|TRBJ2-5|TRBV9|.
TGTGCCAGCAGCCAACCGATTGACAGGGGGCGCGGGGAGACCCAGTACTTC
CASSQPIDRGRGETQYF
>14|.|TRBJ2-7|TRBV7-8|.
TGTGCCAGCAGCGCGGGACAGCACACCTACGAGCAGTACTTC
CASSAGQHTYEQYF
>16|TRBD2|TRBJ2-7|TRBV28|.
TGTGCCAGCAGACCACCCCCGGGACTAGCTACCTACGAGCAGTACTTC
CASRPPPGLATYEQYF
>12|TRBD1|TRBJ1-2|TRBV19|.
TGTGCCAGTAGCAGGGGGGACACCGCTGAAGCCTTC
CASSRGDTAEAF
>14|.|TRBJ1-4|TRBV7-8|.
TGTGCCAGCAGCCTCGGGACGGCGAATGAAAAACTGTTTTTT
CASSLGTANEKLFF
>15|.|TRBJ2-3|TRBV29-1|.
TGCAGCGTTGAACCGGCGGGTGTTAGCACAGATACGCAGTATTTT
CSVEPAGVSTDTQYF